This is a list of T cell receptor beta chains from one sample in a study of healthy donors' naive CD4 and CD8 T cells. TCRdb analysed the reads with MiXCR anew, one entry per CDR3 protein. The data contain about 180,000 distinct CDR3 sequences, under 85% of them singletons. Sample: naive CD4+ and CD8+ T cells sorted from blood, pooled from several donors. The receptor source for this set is a pool of human donors in good health; the sample pools cells from several healthy donors. The CDR3 runs from the conserved cysteine through the conserved F or W. D genes are given only for firm matches. Rows may omit the clone size; those that give it use once, few, many or a size class.

CDR3 length: 14; J gene: TRBJ2-3; D gene: .; V gene: TRBV6-5; clone size: .; CDR3 protein: CASSYSRVTDTQYF; CDR3 DNA: TGTGCCAGCAGTTACTCGAGGGTGACAGATACGCAGTATTTT
CDR3 length: 13; J gene: TRBJ1-1; D gene: .; V gene: TRBV5-6; clone size: .; CDR3 protein: CASRPMGDFEAFF; CDR3 DNA: TGTGCCAGCCGTCCGATGGGGGACTTTGAAGCTTTCTTT
CDR3 length: 15; J gene: TRBJ1-1; D gene: .; V gene: TRBV19; clone size: .; CDR3 protein: CASSIVLNTNTEAFF; CDR3 DNA: TGTGCCAGTAGTATTGTCTTGAACACGAACACTGAAGCTTTCTTT
CDR3 length: 12; J gene: TRBJ2-7; D gene: .; V gene: TRBV6-6; clone size: few; CDR3 protein: CASSLGRLEQYF; CDR3 DNA: TGTGCCAGCAGCCTGGGACGACTCGAGCAGTACTTC
CDR3 length: 14; J gene: TRBJ1-5; D gene: .; V gene: TRBV5-1; clone size: .; CDR3 protein: CASSLEVGNQPQHF; CDR3 DNA: TGCGCCAGCAGCTTGGAGGTAGGCAATCAGCCCCAGCATTTT
CDR3 length: 15; J gene: TRBJ2-7; D gene: .; V gene: TRBV12-3/TRBV12-4; clone size: .; CDR3 protein: CASSWSVDPSYEQYF; CDR3 DNA: TGTGCCAGCAGTTGGTCGGTGGATCCCTCCTACGAGCAGTACTTC
CDR3 length: 13; J gene: TRBJ2-2; D gene: .; V gene: TRBV10-3; clone size: once; CDR3 protein: CAISKGNTGELFF; CDR3 DNA: TGTGCCATCAGTAAGGGCAACACCGGGGAGCTGTTTTTT
CDR3 length: 16; J gene: TRBJ1-2; D gene: .; V gene: TRBV15; clone size: .; CDR3 protein: CATSREGEKGPNGYTF; CDR3 DNA: TGTGCCACCAGCAGAGAGGGAGAGAAAGGGCCTAATGGCTACACCTTC
CDR3 length: 14; J gene: TRBJ2-5; D gene: .; V gene: TRBV29-1; clone size: .; CDR3 protein: CSGEGGDRKETQYF; CDR3 DNA: TGCAGCGGAGAAGGAGGGGACAGAAAAGAGACCCAGTACTTC
CDR3 length: 11; J gene: TRBJ1-3; D gene: .; V gene: TRBV6-5; clone size: .; CDR3 protein: CASSQGNTIYF; CDR3 DNA: TGTGCCAGCAGCCAGGGAAACACCATATATTTT
CDR3 length: 14; J gene: TRBJ2-3; D gene: .; V gene: TRBV29-1; clone size: .; CDR3 protein: CSVRWGLGRDTQYF; CDR3 DNA: TGCAGCGTCAGGTGGGGGCTCGGTAGGGATACGCAGTATTTT
CDR3 length: 13; J gene: TRBJ2-5; D gene: .; V gene: TRBV29-1; clone size: few; CDR3 protein: CSVESGFQETQYF; CDR3 DNA: TGCAGCGTTGAGTCCGGGTTCCAAGAGACCCAGTACTTC
CDR3 length: 13; J gene: TRBJ1-2; D gene: TRBD1; V gene: TRBV19; clone size: .; CDR3 protein: CASSIRGQDGYTF; CDR3 DNA: TGTGCCAGTAGTATCCGCGGACAGGATGGCTACACCTTC
CDR3 length: 15; J gene: TRBJ2-1; D gene: .; V gene: TRBV19; clone size: few; CDR3 protein: CASTASASSYNEQFF; CDR3 DNA: TGTGCCAGTACTGCTAGCGCGAGCTCCTACAATGAGCAGTTCTTC
CDR3 length: 14; J gene: TRBJ2-7; D gene: TRBD2; V gene: TRBV20-1; clone size: .; CDR3 protein: CSASRELAAYEQYF; CDR3 DNA: TGCAGTGCTAGCCGGGAGCTAGCGGCCTACGAGCAGTACTTC
CDR3 length: 12; J gene: TRBJ2-5; D gene: TRBD1; V gene: TRBV6-5; clone size: .; CDR3 protein: CASSYQGQAQYF; CDR3 DNA: TGTGCCAGCAGTTACCAGGGACAGGCCCAGTACTTC